This T cell receptor beta chain originates from a study of shared clonotypes between healthy human individuals. Clones were read by immunoSEQ multiplex PCR, and TCRdb kept only the in-frame ones, dropping some. This sample yields some 2.3 million clones, of which just over 90% are seen a single time; 0.39% belongs to the top ten. About this clone: Other nucleotide sequences in the sample specify the same CDR3.

CDR1 and CDR2 (germline): MNHNS, SASEGT. The V gene end was trimmed by 6 bases and the J gene end by 5 bases; junction bases not matched to a gene: 4. The CDR3 totals 13 residues. J is TRBJ2-5 and V is TRBV6-1, with TRBD1 matching over 9 bases. This clonotype was sampled from a man aged 18 to 29 in good health. Some clones in this sample may be carry-over from other donors' samples. Sequencing was carried out using naive CD4+ T cells from PBMCs. Stated subset: CD45RA+ positively selected. The CDR3 here is CASRQGALETQYF. The DNA for the CDR3 is TGTGCCAGCAGACAGGGGGCCTTGGAGACCCAGTACTTC.